What follows are 29 T cell receptor beta chains derived from one specimen sequenced in a study of T cells after yellow fever vaccination. TCRdb re-analysed the 5' RACE reads in MiXCR, keeping a single row per CDR3 protein. The sample lists more than 95,000 distinct CDR3 sequences, 8.9% seen once, with 40% in the top ten. This material consisted of CD8+ T cells sorted from PBMCs, taken on the day of the yellow fever booster vaccination. These receptor sequences come from a man aged 18 to 29 who received the YFV17D yellow fever vaccine.

The CDR3 loop is CASSYIATNEKLFF. The CDR3 coding sequence is TGTGCCAGCAGCTACATAGCAACTAATGAAAAACTGTTTTTT. V gene TRBV7-9 combines with J gene TRBJ1-4; D not resolved. The V end was cut by 4 bases, the J end by 0 bases, with 6 bases between. This CDR3 comprises 14 residues. Per the germline V gene, CDR1 is SEHNR and CDR2 is FQNEAQ (reference sequence).

The V and J genes are TRBV4-2 and TRBJ2-3, with D possibly TRBD2 on 6 matching bases. The germline gives CDR1 LGHNA, CDR2 YNFKEQ. The CDR3 has 15 residues. Trimming shortened V by 0 bases and J by 5 bases, and 12 bases separated the two germline ends. The DNA of the CDR3 is TGTGCCAGCAGCCAAGAGCTAAAGGGAGGAGATACGCAGTATTTT. It is translated as CASSQELKGGDTQYF.

The chain links TRBV12-3 or TRBV12-4 to TRBJ2-5, with D possibly TRBD2 on 6 matching bases. This CDR3 is 14 amino acids long. V lost 4 bases and J 9 bases, leaving 18 bases between the germline ends. CDR3 protein: CASSSSRDWRAQYF. CDR3 nucleotides: TGTGCCAGCAGTTCATCCCGGGACTGGAGGGCCCAGTACTTC.

This clonotype was found a few times. The chain recombines TRBV5-5 with TRBJ2-7, with D maybe TRBD2 (5 bases). Germline V CDR1 and CDR2: SGHKS, YYEKEE (reference sequence). The V end lost 0 bases, the J end lost 7 bases, and 11 bases lay between the germline ends. The CDR3 covers 13 residues. The CDR3 loop is CASSLGTEGEQYV. Here the CDR3 DNA reads TGTGCCAGCAGCTTGGGGACCGAGGGAGAGCAGTACGTC.

This clonotype was recorded at least ten times. V usage is TRBV20-1 and J usage is TRBJ2-4, with 7 bases matching TRBD1. V was clipped by 6 bases and J by 8 bases; unmatched bases: 13. The CDR3 covers 14 residues. CDR1 is DFQATT, CDR2 SNEGSKA, per germline (reference sequence). The CDR3 DNA follows: TGCAGTGCAACCGGGACAGTCCTGGTCGACATTCAGTACTTC. This codes for CSATGTVLVDIQYF.

The CDR3 spells CASSYVQGEKLFF. The CDR3 nucleotides read TGTGCCAGCAGTTACGTGCAGGGCGAAAAACTGTTTTTT. The chain recombines TRBV6-5 with TRBJ1-4; D is perhaps TRBD1 (5 bases). The CDR3 contains 13 residues. The germline CDR1 and CDR2 sequences are MNHEY and SVGAGI. Between the trimmed V and J ends, which lost 2 bases and 8 bases, there was a span of 9 bases.

The rearrangement uses TRBV6-2 or TRBV6-3 and TRBJ1-2; maybe TRBD1 (6 bases). CDR1 and CDR2 (germline): MNHEY, SVGEGT. The CDR3 is made up of 15 amino acids. Deletions cut 6 bases from V and 4 bases from J, with 18 bases between. CDR3 sequence (DNA): TGTGCCAGCAGCCTCAATCCCGGGGGCGCCTATGGCTACACCTTC. As protein: CASSLNPGGAYGYTF.

The chain combines TRBV4-3 with TRBJ1-3; D is undetermined. The CDR3 covers 16 residues. CDR1 is LGHNA, CDR2 YSLEER, per germline. V lost 4 bases and J 0 bases, leaving 13 bases between the germline ends. CDR3 residues: CASSLRYFSSGNTIYF. CDR3 coding DNA: TGCGCCAGCAGCCTCCGGTATTTTAGCTCTGGAAACACCATATATTTT.

The chain couples TRBV3-1 to TRBJ2-2; TRBD1 might be the D (6 bases). The CDR3 loop spans 17 amino acids. Trimming removed 1 base from V and 4 bases from J, with 16 bases in between. Germline V gene sequence: CDR1 LGHDT, CDR2 YNNKEL (reference sequence). The CDR3: CASSQVGQGYRTGELFF. DNA of the CDR3: TGTGCCAGCAGCCAAGTCGGGCAGGGGTACCGCACCGGGGAGCTGTTTTTT.

This rearrangement joins TRBV3-1 to TRBJ1-4; D is possibly TRBD1 (6 bases). The CDR3 has 15 residues. V lost 2 bases to trimming and J lost 4 bases, with 11 bases between them. The germline V gene encodes CDR1 LGHDT and CDR2 YNNKEL (reference sequence). The CDR3 bases are TGTGCCAGCAGCCAACAAGGACAGTTTAATGAAAAACTGTTTTTT. Its translation: CASSQQGQFNEKLFF.

This clonotype was observed a handful of times. The CDR3 protein is CASSFSLAGTYEQYF. The CDR3 bases are TGTGCCAGCAGCTTTTCCCTAGCGGGAACCTACGAGCAGTACTTC. The chain links TRBV11-1 to TRBJ2-7, with 9 bases matching TRBD2. With 3 bases clipped from V and 2 bases from J, the junction kept 5 bases outside the gene matches. Germline CDR1 and CDR2: SGHAT and FQDESV (reference sequence). CDR3 length equals 15 residues. The whole variable domain, filled in from reference TRBV11-1 and TRBJ2-7, reads EAEVAQSPRYKITEKSQAVAFWCDPISGHATLYWYRQILGQGPELLVQFQDESVVDDSQLPKDRFSAERLKGVDSTLKIQPAELGDSAMYLCASSFSLAGTYEQYFGPGTRLTVT.

This clonotype was observed many times. The genes are TRBV13 and TRBJ2-6; the D call may be TRBD1 or TRBD2 (5 bases each). The V gene lost 5 bases and the J gene lost 0 bases, with 17 bases spanning the gap. The CDR3 totals 18 residues. From germline, CDR1 is PRHDT and CDR2 FYEKMQ (reference sequence). The CDR3 protein is CASSETGTGFSGANVLTF. The CDR3 DNA reads as TGTGCCAGCAGCGAGACCGGGACGGGATTCTCTGGGGCCAACGTCCTGACTTTC.

The CDR3 DNA reads TGTGCCAGTAGTATAGTATGGGGGACCTACGAGCAGTACTTC. As protein: CASSIVWGTYEQYF. The rearrangement joins TRBV19 to TRBJ2-7; either TRBD1 or TRBD2 may supply D (5 bases each). Germline values: CDR1 LNHDA, CDR2 SQIVND (reference sequence). The CDR3 loop spans 14 amino acids. Trimming took 1 base from V and 2 from J, leaving 9 bases between them.

The table lists this clonotype with many counts. The chain couples TRBV20-1 to TRBJ2-1, with D hard to call. The germline CDR1 and CDR2 sequences are DFQATT and SNEGSKA (reference sequence). V lost 3 bases to trimming and J lost 10 bases, with 13 bases between them. The CDR3 totals 12 residues. CDR3 sequence (DNA): TGCAGTGCTAGTTCCCTGGCCCCCGAGCAGTTCTTC. Amino acid sequence: CSASSLAPEQFF.

This clonotype was counted between two and nine times. V is TRBV4-3 and J is TRBJ2-1; a possible D gene is TRBD1 (7 bases). In germline, CDR1 is LGHNA, CDR2 YSLEER. The CDR3 length is 13 residues. V was shortened by 0 bases and J by 9 bases, with 9 bases between the two germline ends. Here the CDR3 reads CASSQDQGGEQFF. The CDR3, as DNA: TGCGCCAGCAGCCAAGATCAGGGGGGTGAGCAGTTCTTC.

This chain joins TRBV4-2 and TRBJ1-6; D call uncertain. The germline V gene encodes CDR1 LGHNA and CDR2 YNFKEQ. The germline V and J ends were trimmed by 1 base and 6 bases, with 13 bases remaining between them. The CDR3 is 16 amino acids. CDR3 region: CASSQVGQNPNSPLHF. In nucleotides, the CDR3 is TGTGCCAGCAGCCAAGTTGGGCAGAACCCTAATTCACCCCTCCACTTT.

The chain combines TRBV12-3 or TRBV12-4 with TRBJ2-1; 7 bases are a match to TRBD2. The CDR3 is made up of 14 amino acids. Trimming cost V 7 bases and J 2 bases; bases outside gene matches: 5. The CDR3 loop reads CASIGGGPYNEQFF. The CDR3, as DNA: TGTGCCAGCATTGGCGGGGGTCCCTACAATGAGCAGTTCTTC.

This clonotype was seen a few times. The chain links TRBV28 to TRBJ2-1; 11 nucleotides agree with TRBD2. The CDR3 is 16 amino acids. Looked up from germline, CDR1 is MDHEN and CDR2 is SYDVKM. V shed 2 bases, J shed 6 bases, and the junction held 6 bases outside the gene matches. CDR3 residues: CASSLMGTSGFNEQFF. CDR3 nucleotides: TGTGCCAGCAGTTTAATGGGGACTAGCGGTTTCAATGAGCAGTTCTTC.

This clonotype turned up a few times. Here the CDR3 DNA reads TGTGCCAGCAGCACCTCGCGGGGGGCCAGTTCACCCCTCCACTTT. It specifies CASSTSRGASSPLHF. The chain combines TRBV9 with TRBJ1-6; D might be TRBD1 (6 bases). CDR1 is SGDLS, CDR2 YYNGEE, per germline. The length of the CDR3 is 15 residues. V was pared by 4 bases and J by 9 bases, with 17 bases between.

This clonotype was seen a few times. This chain joins TRBV4-3 and TRBJ2-1; weak D call: TRBD2 (5 bases). V lost 4 bases, J lost 1 base, and 14 bases lay in between. The V gene's germline CDR1 is LGHNA and CDR2 YSLEER. There are 16 residues in the CDR3. The CDR3 loop is CASSPIGGPSYNEQFF. The CDR3 DNA reads as TGCGCCAGCAGCCCCATCGGCGGGCCGTCCTACAATGAGCAGTTCTTC.

The sample holds a few counts of this clonotype. The chain couples TRBV15 to TRBJ2-7, with unresolved D. The ends were cut back, 0 bases at V and 2 bases at J, with 14 bases in the middle. Germline V lookup: CDR1 LNHNV, CDR2 YYDKDF (reference sequence). The CDR3 has 16 amino acids. CDR3 protein: CATSRDSLAVPYEQYF. CDR3 DNA sequence: TGTGCCACCAGCAGAGATTCGTTGGCTGTACCCTACGAGCAGTACTTC.

This sequence joins TRBV2 and TRBJ2-1, with D uncertain. Deletions cut 11 bases from V and 0 bases from J, with 8 bases between. This CDR3 has 12 amino acids. In germline, CDR1 is SNHLY, CDR2 FYNNEI. The chain's CDR3 is CAAASSYNEQFF. DNA of the CDR3: TGTGCCGCCGCCAGCTCCTACAATGAGCAGTTCTTC. The full variable domain, completed using reference TRBV2 and TRBJ2-1, is EPEVTQTPSHQVTQMGQEVILRCVPISNHLYFYWYRQILGQKVEFLVSFYNNEISEKSEIFDDQFSVERPDGSNFTLKIRSTKLEDSAMYFCAAASSYNEQFFGPGTRLTVL.

The V and J genes are TRBV7-6 and TRBJ2-3; no clear D gene. Germline CDR1 and CDR2: SGHVS and FNYEAQ. The CDR3 length is 11 residues. V was shortened by 7 bases and J by 6 bases, with 8 bases between the two germline ends. The CDR3 here is CASKGTDTQYF. CDR3 coding DNA: TGTGCCAGCAAGGGTACTGATACGCAGTATTTT.

This clonotype was found a few times. The chain has TRBV12-3 or TRBV12-4 and TRBJ2-7; TRBD2 might be the D (5 bases). Trimming took off 4 bases at V and 7 bases at J, with 11 bases between the two ends. The CDR3 is made up of 12 amino acids. The CDR3, as DNA: TGTGCCAGCAGTTACGGGGAGAGGGAGCAGTACTTC. Protein sequence: CASSYGEREQYF.

This clonotype was seen only a few times. The CDR3 DNA reads as TGCAGTGCTAGCAAGGCGGGGGGGCGCGGTGAGCAGTTCTTC. Translating gives CSASKAGGRGEQFF. The V gene is TRBV20-1, the J gene TRBJ2-1, with 9 bases fitting TRBD2. The ends lost 3 bases at V and 9 bases at J; junction bases unmatched: 9. This CDR3 has 14 amino acids. Germline V lookup: CDR1 DFQATT, CDR2 SNEGSKA (reference sequence).

This clonotype has at least ten counts. This chain uses TRBV29-1 with TRBJ2-7; 9 bases fit TRBD1. Trimming at V came to 7 bases and at J to 6 bases, leaving 7 bases not matched to a gene. This CDR3 contains 12 residues. CDR1 and CDR2 from the germline V gene are SQVTM and ANQGSEA. The CDR3 bases are TGCAGCGCCCCGGGACAGGGCTCCGAGCAGTACTTC. Encoded protein: CSAPGQGSEQYF.

This clonotype appeared a few times. The chain has TRBV4-3 and TRBJ2-1; possibly TRBD2 for D (5 bases). This CDR3 contains 15 residues. The ends were cut back, 6 bases at V and 6 bases at J, with 18 bases in the middle. In germline, CDR1 is LGHNA, CDR2 YSLEER. CDR3 in DNA: TGCGCCAGCAGTCTTGCAGAAGACTACGTCAATGAGCAGTTCTTC. It specifies CASSLAEDYVNEQFF.

This clonotype has ten or more counts. The chain uses TRBV12-3 or TRBV12-4 and TRBJ1-1; D is unclear. The CDR3 loop spans 12 amino acids. Trimming took off 6 bases at V and 0 bases at J, with 5 bases between the two ends. The CDR3 spells CASSPMNTEAFF. Here the CDR3 DNA reads TGTGCCAGCAGCCCGATGAACACTGAAGCTTTCTTT.

The table lists this clonotype with a few counts. The chain employs TRBV6-2 or TRBV6-3 and TRBJ2-3, with a tentative D call TRBD2 (7 bases). The CDR3 is made up of 14 amino acids. The V end lost 8 bases, the J end lost 2 bases, and 14 bases lay between the germline ends. Germline V gene lookup returns CDR1 MNHEY and CDR2 SVGEGT. In DNA, the CDR3 is TGTGCCAGCTCGAGGGGGGGCGACACAGATACGCAGTATTTT. Translating gives CASSRGGDTDTQYF.